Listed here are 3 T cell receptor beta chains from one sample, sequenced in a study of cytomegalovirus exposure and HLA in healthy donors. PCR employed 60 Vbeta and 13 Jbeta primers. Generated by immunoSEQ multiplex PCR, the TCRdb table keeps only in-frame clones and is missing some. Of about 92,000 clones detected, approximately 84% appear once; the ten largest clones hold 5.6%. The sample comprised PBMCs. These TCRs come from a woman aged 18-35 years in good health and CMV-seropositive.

The CDR3 DNA follows: TGTGCCAGCAGTTTTCTAAGAGGCACAGATACGCAGTATTTT. Encoded protein: CASSFLRGTDTQYF. V and J are TRBV6-5 and TRBJ2-3; D uncertain. V shed 4 bases and J shed 1 base, with 9 bases lying between them. Germline loops: CDR1 MNHEY, CDR2 SVGAGI. The CDR3 runs to 14 residues.

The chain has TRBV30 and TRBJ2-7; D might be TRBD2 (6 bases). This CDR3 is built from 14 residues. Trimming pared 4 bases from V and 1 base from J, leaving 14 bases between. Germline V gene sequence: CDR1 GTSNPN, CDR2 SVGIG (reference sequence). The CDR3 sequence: CAWNGGTRSYEQYF. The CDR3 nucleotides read TGTGCCTGGAACGGAGGGACCCGTTCCTACGAGCAGTACTTC.

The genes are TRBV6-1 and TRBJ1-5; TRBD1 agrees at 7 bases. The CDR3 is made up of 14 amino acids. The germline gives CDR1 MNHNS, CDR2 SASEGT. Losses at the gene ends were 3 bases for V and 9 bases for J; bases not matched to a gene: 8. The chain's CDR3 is CASSDPNRGGPQHF. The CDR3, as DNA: TGTGCCAGCAGTGACCCGAACAGGGGAGGGCCCCAGCATTTT.